This T cell receptor beta chain was observed in a study of graft-versus-host responses after intestinal transplantation. Measured with immunoSEQ multiplex PCR; TCRdb has only the in-frame clones, and not every one. The table lists about 97,000 clones, about 93% of them singletons, with around 16% in the top ten. The receptor was isolated from a human patient who received an intestinal transplant, so some T cells may come from the graft donor. Here the sequenced sample was PBMCs, taken about 450 days after intestinal transplant.

CDR3 bases: TGTGCCAGCTCCCCAGACAGGAGCTATGGCTACACCTTC. Amino acid sequence: CASSPDRSYGYTF. The V and J genes are TRBV18 and TRBJ1-2; a weak D match, TRBD1 (6 bases). Trimming took 6 bases from V and 4 from J, leaving 12 bases between them. CDR1 is KGHSH and CDR2 is LQKENI in the germline V gene. The CDR3 runs 13 residues.